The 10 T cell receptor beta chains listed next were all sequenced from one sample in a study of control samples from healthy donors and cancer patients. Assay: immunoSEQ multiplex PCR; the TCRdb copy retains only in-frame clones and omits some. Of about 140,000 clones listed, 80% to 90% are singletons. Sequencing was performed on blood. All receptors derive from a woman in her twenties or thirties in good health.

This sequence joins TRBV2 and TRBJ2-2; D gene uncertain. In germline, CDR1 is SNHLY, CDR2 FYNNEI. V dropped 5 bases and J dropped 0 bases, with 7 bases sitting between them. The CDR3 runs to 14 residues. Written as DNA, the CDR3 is TGTGCCAGCAGTTACACACCGAACACCGGGGAGCTGTTTTTT. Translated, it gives CASSYTPNTGELFF.

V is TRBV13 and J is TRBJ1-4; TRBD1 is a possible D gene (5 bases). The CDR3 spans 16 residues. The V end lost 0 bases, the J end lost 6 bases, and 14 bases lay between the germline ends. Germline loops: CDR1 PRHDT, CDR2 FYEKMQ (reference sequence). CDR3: CASSLGPAGPDEKLFF. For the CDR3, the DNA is TGTGCCAGCAGCTTAGGCCCGGCAGGGCCCGATGAAAAACTGTTTTTT. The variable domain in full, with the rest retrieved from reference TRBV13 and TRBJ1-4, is AAGVIQSPRHLIKEKRETATLKCYPIPRHDTVYWYQQGPGQDPQFLISFYEKMQSDKGSIPDRFSAQQFSDYHSELNMSSLELGDSALYFCASSLGPAGPDEKLFFGSGTQLSVL.

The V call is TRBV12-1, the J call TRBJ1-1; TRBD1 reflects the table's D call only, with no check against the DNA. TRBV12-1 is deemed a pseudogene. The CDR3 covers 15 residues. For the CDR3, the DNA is TGTGCCAGCAGCTTACCCCAGGGTGTGAGCACTGAAGCTTTCTTT. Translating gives CASSLPQGVSTEAFF.

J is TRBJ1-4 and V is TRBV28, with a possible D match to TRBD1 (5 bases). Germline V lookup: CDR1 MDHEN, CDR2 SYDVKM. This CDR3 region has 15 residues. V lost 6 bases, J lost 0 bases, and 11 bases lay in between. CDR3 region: CASSLPGSTNEKLFF. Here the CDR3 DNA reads TGTGCCAGCAGCCTGCCAGGGTCAACTAATGAAAAACTGTTTTTT.

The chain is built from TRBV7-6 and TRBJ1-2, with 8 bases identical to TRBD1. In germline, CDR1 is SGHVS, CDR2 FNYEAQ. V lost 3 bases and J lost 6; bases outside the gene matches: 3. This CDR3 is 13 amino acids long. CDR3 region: CASSLDRANGYTF. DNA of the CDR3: TGTGCCAGCAGCTTGGACAGGGCAAATGGCTACACCTTC.

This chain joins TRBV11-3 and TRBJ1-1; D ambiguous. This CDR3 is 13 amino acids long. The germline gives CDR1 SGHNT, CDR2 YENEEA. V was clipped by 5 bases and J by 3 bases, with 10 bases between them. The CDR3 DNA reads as TGTGCCAGCAGCGGCCCAGCGGACACTGAAGCTTTCTTT. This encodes CASSGPADTEAFF.

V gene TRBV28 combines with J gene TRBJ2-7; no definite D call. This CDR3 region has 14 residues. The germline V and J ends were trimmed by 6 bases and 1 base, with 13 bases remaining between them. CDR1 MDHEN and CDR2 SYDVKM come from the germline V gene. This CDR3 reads CASSPVSVSYEQYF. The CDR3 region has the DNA TGTGCCAGCAGCCCGGTTAGTGTTTCCTACGAGCAGTACTTC.

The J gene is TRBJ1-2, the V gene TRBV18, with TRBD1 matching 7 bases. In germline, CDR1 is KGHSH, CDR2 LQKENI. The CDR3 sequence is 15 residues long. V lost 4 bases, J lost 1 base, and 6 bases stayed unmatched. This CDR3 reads CASSRGQDNNYGYTF. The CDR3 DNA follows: TGTGCCAGCTCACGAGGACAGGATAATAACTATGGCTACACCTTC.

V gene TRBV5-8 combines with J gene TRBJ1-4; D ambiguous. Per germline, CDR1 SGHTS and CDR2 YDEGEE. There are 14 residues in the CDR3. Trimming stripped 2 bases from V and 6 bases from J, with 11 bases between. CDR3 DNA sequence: TGTGCCAGCAGCTTTGAGGGCTGGGATGAAAAACTGTTTTTT. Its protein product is CASSFEGWDEKLFF.

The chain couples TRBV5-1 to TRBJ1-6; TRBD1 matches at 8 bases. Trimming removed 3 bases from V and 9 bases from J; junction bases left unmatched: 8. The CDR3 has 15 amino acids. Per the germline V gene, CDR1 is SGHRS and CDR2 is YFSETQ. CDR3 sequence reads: CASSSVGTGGSPLHF. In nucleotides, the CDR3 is TGCGCCAGCAGCTCCGTCGGGACAGGTGGTTCACCCCTCCACTTT.